Listed below are T cell receptor beta chains from one sample, sequenced in a study of T-cell reconstitution after alpha-beta-depleted transplantation in children. TCRdb itself ran the PCR reads through MiXCR, one entry per CDR3 protein. The repertoire holds hundreds of thousands of distinct CDR3 sequences, with roughly 8.2% as singletons. The sample consisted of peripheral blood, taken 360 days after TCRalphabeta/CD19-depleted stem cell transplant. The receptor source for this set is a female patient between 2 and 15 years old who had a stem cell transplant for Fanconi anemia, so the T cells may come from the graft donor. Each CDR3 is given with its conserved first and last residue. D genes are given only for firm matches. The size of a clone is reported for some rows only, either as once, few or many, or as a class for expanded clones.

V: TRBV20-1; size: many; D: TRBD2; J: TRBJ2-1; DNA: TGCAGTGCAACCTGGGGGGGCTCCTACAATGAGCAGTTCTTC; CDR3: CSATWGGSYNEQFF
V: TRBV20-1; size: many; D: -; J: TRBJ1-5; DNA: TGCAGTGCTAGAGGGGGAAGCAATCAGCCCCAGCATTTT; CDR3: CSARGGSNQPQHF
V: TRBV4-3; size: many; D: -; J: TRBJ2-5; DNA: TGCGCCAGCAGCCAAGGTCAAGGGGACCAAGAGACCCAGTACTTC; CDR3: CASSQGQGDQETQYF
V: TRBV6-2/TRBV6-3; size: many; D: -; J: TRBJ2-7; DNA: TGTGCCAGCAGTTATGTTGCGGGGACGGAAGAGCAGTACTTC; CDR3: CASSYVAGTEEQYF
V: TRBV7-3; size: -; D: TRBD2; J: TRBJ2-1; DNA: TGTGCCAGCAGCGGATTAGCGGGAGGCGTTGGGGGTGAGCAGTTCTTC; CDR3: CASSGLAGGVGGEQFF
V: TRBV7-8; size: few; D: TRBD1; J: TRBJ1-2; DNA: TGTGCCAGCAGCTTCGACAGGGTTCCACTCTATGGCTACACCTTC; CDR3: CASSFDRVPLYGYTF
V: TRBV10-3; size: many; D: -; J: TRBJ2-5; DNA: TGTGCCATCAGTGACCCCACAGGTACTAGGGAGACCCAGTACTTC; CDR3: CAISDPTGTRETQYF
V: TRBV7-9; size: few; D: TRBD1; J: TRBJ1-1; DNA: TGTGCCAGCAGCTCAAAACAGGGGGACACTGAAGCTTTCTTT; CDR3: CASSSKQGDTEAFF
V: TRBV6-5; size: few; D: -; J: TRBJ2-1; DNA: TGTGCCAGCAGTTACGTGGAATCCCGTAACAATGAGCAGTTCTTC; CDR3: CASSYVESRNNEQFF
V: TRBV29-1; size: many; D: -; J: TRBJ2-4; DNA: TGCAGCGTTGTCCCCCAAGAGGCCAAAAACATTCAGTACTTC; CDR3: CSVVPQEAKNIQYF
V: TRBV27; size: few; D: -; J: TRBJ2-5; DNA: TGTGCCAGCAGTTTCGGGGAGGGGGGGGAGACCCAGTACTTC; CDR3: CASSFGEGGETQYF
V: TRBV7-6; size: few; D: -; J: TRBJ2-5; DNA: TGTGCCAGCAGCTCGGGCCCGATCAGGACCCAGTACTTC; CDR3: CASSSGPIRTQYF
V: TRBV15; size: few; D: -; J: TRBJ1-3; DNA: TGTGCCACCAGCAGAGATCTAAGGATAGGGGGAAACACCATATATTTT; CDR3: CATSRDLRIGGNTIYF
V: TRBV6-5; size: many; D: TRBD1; J: TRBJ1-1; DNA: TGTGCCAGCAGTCCACTCGGACAGGGGGACACTGAAGCTTTCTTT; CDR3: CASSPLGQGDTEAFF
V: TRBV29-1; size: many; D: -; J: TRBJ1-2; DNA: TGCAGCGTTGAAGGCTCCCGGGACTATGGCTACACCTTC; CDR3: CSVEGSRDYGYTF
V: TRBV29-1; size: many; D: -; J: TRBJ1-5; DNA: TGCAGCGTTGGCGGACAGCTAGATCAGCCCCAGCATTTT; CDR3: CSVGGQLDQPQHF
V: TRBV19; size: -; D: -; J: TRBJ2-1; DNA: TGTGCCAGTACCACGGGCCCAGGCTACAATGAGCAGTTCTTC; CDR3: CASTTGPGYNEQFF
V: TRBV9; size: many; D: -; J: TRBJ1-5; DNA: TGTGCCAGCAGCGTAGAAGGGAGGGCGGATCAGCCCCAGCATTTT; CDR3: CASSVEGRADQPQHF
V: TRBV5-1; size: many; D: -; J: TRBJ2-7; DNA: TGCGCCAGCAGCATGGAAGGAGGTTCCCGGCGGGTAGGGGAGCAGTACTTC; CDR3: CASSMEGGSRRVGEQYF
V: TRBV11-2; size: many; D: -; J: TRBJ2-2; DNA: TGTGCCAGCAGCCCCCCCGGGCAGGGTCTCAGGGGCGGGGAGCTGTTTTTT; CDR3: CASSPPGQGLRGGELFF
V: TRBV5-6; size: many; D: -; J: TRBJ2-3; DNA: TGTGCCAGCAGCTTCCCCTCCGGAACGCAGTATTTT; CDR3: CASSFPSGTQYF
V: TRBV29-1; size: many; D: -; J: TRBJ2-7; DNA: TGCAGCGTTGAAGGGCAGGGGGGATCCTACGAGCAGTACTTC; CDR3: CSVEGQGGSYEQYF
V: TRBV20-1; size: many; D: TRBD2; J: TRBJ2-3; DNA: TGCAGTGCTAGCCGGACTAGCGGGGGGGCAGATACGCAGTATTTT; CDR3: CSASRTSGGADTQYF
V: TRBV6-1; size: few; D: -; J: TRBJ1-1; DNA: TGTGCCAGCAGTGCTAGAGGGGACACTGAAGCTTTCTTT; CDR3: CASSARGDTEAFF
V: TRBV6-5; size: -; D: -; J: TRBJ2-7; DNA: TGTGCCAGCAGTTACTCTCGGCGAGGGCCCGGCGAGCAGTACTTC; CDR3: CASSYSRRGPGEQYF